A selection of T cell receptor beta chains follows, all from one sample in a study of cytomegalovirus exposure and HLA in healthy donors. Assay used: immunoSEQ multiplex PCR; TCRdb lists only in-frame clones, some missing. The sample shows 150,000 or so clones, 80% of them seen only once. The specimen sequenced was PBMCs. Every receptor here comes from a middle-aged woman in good health and CMV-seropositive. Each CDR3 is given with its conserved first and last residue. A D gene is named only where the DNA matches it firmly. The size field is filled for only some rows; it gives once, few, many or a size class.

V	D	size	J	DNA	CDR3
TRBV2	TRBD2	.	TRBJ2-1	TGTGCCAGCAGTCGGACTAGCGGCTACAATGAGCAGTTCTTC	CASSRTSGYNEQFF
TRBV2	.	few	TRBJ1-1	TGTGCCATCCAATCGAACACTGAAGCTTTCTTT	CAIQSNTEAFF
TRBV30	TRBD2	.	TRBJ2-1	TGTGCCCGCGGACTAGTAGCCAATGAGCAGTTCTTC	CARGLVANEQFF
TRBV7-6	TRBD1	once	TRBJ1-6	TGTGCCAGCAGCTCCCGACAGGGTTCACCCCTCCACTTT	CASSSRQGSPLHF
TRBV2	.	.	TRBJ2-3	TGTGCCAGCAGTGTAGGACTCTTCACAGATACGCAGTATTTT	CASSVGLFTDTQYF
TRBV19	.	.	TRBJ2-1	TGTGCCAGTGCAGAGGTTCTCTCCTACAATGAGCAGTTCTTC	CASAEVLSYNEQFF
TRBV30	.	.	TRBJ1-5	TGTGCCTGGAGTACAACAGGGAACAATCAGCCCCAGCATTTT	CAWSTTGNNQPQHF
TRBV11-3	TRBD2	once	TRBJ2-3	TGTGCCAGCAGCCAAGGTAGCGGGAGCACAGATACGCAGTATTTT	CASSQGSGSTDTQYF
TRBV6-5	.	.	TRBJ2-6	TGTGCCAGCAGTTCCAGGGGGGCTGGGGCCAACGTCCTGACTTTC	CASSSRGAGANVLTF
TRBV11-2	.	.	TRBJ1-1	TGTGCCAGCAGCTTAGAACAGTTAACTGAAGCTTTCTTT	CASSLEQLTEAFF
TRBV2	.	.	TRBJ2-5	TGTGCCACCTTTGAAGGGAGGTACCAAGAGACCCAGTACTTC	CATFEGRYQETQYF
TRBV19	.	.	TRBJ2-6	TGTGCCAGTAGTATACGTTCGGGTACTGGGGCCAACGTCCTGACTTTC	CASSIRSGTGANVLTF
TRBV5-4	TRBD1	once	TRBJ2-1	TGTGCCAGCAGCTCGGACAGGGGGAATGAGCAGTTCTTC	CASSSDRGNEQFF
TRBV28	TRBD1	.	TRBJ2-1	TGTGCCAGCAGTTTAGTAGACAGGGGATCGAATGAGCAGTTCTTC	CASSLVDRGSNEQFF
TRBV5-1	TRBD1	.	TRBJ2-7	TGCGCCAGCAGCTTGGCCGGGACAGCCCGTCCCTACGAGCAGTACTTC	CASSLAGTARPYEQYF
TRBV19	TRBD1	.	TRBJ1-2	TGTGCCAGTAGTGACAGGGGGGAAACTAACTATGGCTACACCTTC	CASSDRGETNYGYTF
TRBV2	.	few	TRBJ1-4	TGTGCCAGCAGTCGACAGGAAACTAATGAAAAACTGTTTTTT	CASSRQETNEKLFF
TRBV2	.	.	TRBJ1-1	TGTGCCAGGGGGGGGGCAGGTCCGAACACTGAAGCTTTCTTT	CARGGAGPNTEAFF
TRBV5-6	TRBD1	.	TRBJ1-3	TGTGCCAGCAGCTTGGTAGCGGTACAGGGGGCCCACCTTGGAAACACCATATATTTT	CASSLVAVQGAHLGNTIYF
TRBV28	.	.	TRBJ1-2	TGTGCCAGCAGAGGGGTCCTCAACTATGGCTACACCTTC	CASRGVLNYGYTF
TRBV29-1	.	.	TRBJ2-7	TGCAGCGTTGAAGATCGACAGTCCTACGAGCAGTACTTC	CSVEDRQSYEQYF
TRBV6-1	TRBD1	.	TRBJ2-3	TGTGCCAGCAAACTGGACAGGGTCGGCACAGATACGCAGTATTTT	CASKLDRVGTDTQYF
TRBV29-1	.	.	TRBJ2-1	TGCAGCGCCCACGACTCTTTTGGCAATGAGCAGTTCTTC	CSAHDSFGNEQFF
TRBV14	TRBD2	.	TRBJ2-1	TGTGCCAGCAGCCAAGAATCCGGGACTATCCAGCAGTTCTTC	CASSQESGTIQQFF
TRBV5-1	TRBD1	once	TRBJ1-2	TGCGCCAGCAGCTTGGGGACAGGGAACGGCTACACCTTC	CASSLGTGNGYTF
TRBV15	.	.	TRBJ1-2	TGTGCCACTAGGGCCGGGACAAATCCTTTCTATGGCTACACCTTC	CATRAGTNPFYGYTF
TRBV6-5	TRBD1	.	TRBJ1-2	TGTGCCAGCAGTTCCCCCTCCAAGACAGGGGGGTTGCGCAGCTTC	CASSSPSKTGGLRSF
TRBV28	.	.	TRBJ2-7	TGTGCCAGCACCGGAGGTAGCTCCTACGAGCAGTACTTC	CASTGGSSYEQYF
TRBV19	.	.	TRBJ1-1	TGTGCCAGTAGTATAGCCCCTCGTACTAATACTGAAGCTTTCTTT	CASSIAPRTNTEAFF
TRBV4-2	.	few	TRBJ1-3	TGTGCCAGCAGCCAAGATACCGGCTCTGGAAACACCATATATTTT	CASSQDTGSGNTIYF
TRBV4-1	.	.	TRBJ1-5	TGCGCCAGCAGCCAAGATGGGCAGGGAGGGACTCAGCCCCAGCATTTT	CASSQDGQGGTQPQHF
TRBV7-3	.	.	TRBJ2-3	TGTGCCAGCAGCCCCTGGCCTCTCAGGGCCCCAGATACGCAGTATTTT	CASSPWPLRAPDTQYF
TRBV21-1	.	.	TRBJ2-3	TGTGCCAGCAGCAACTGCACAGATACGCAGTATTTT	CASSNCTDTQYF
TRBV4-1	TRBD2	.	TRBJ2-1	TGCGCCAGCAGCCCGTCAGGTTCTAGCGGGTGGACCAATGAGCAGTTCTTC	CASSPSGSSGWTNEQFF
TRBV7-2	.	.	TRBJ1-5	TGTGCCAGCAGCTTACGGACAGTAGGTCAGCCCCAGCATTTT	CASSLRTVGQPQHF
TRBV19	TRBD2	.	TRBJ2-1	TGTGCCAGTAGTGTGGCGGGAGGGCCTGAGTATGAGCAGTTCTTC	CASSVAGGPEYEQFF
TRBV25-1	TRBD1	.	TRBJ2-7	TGTGCCAGCAGTGGGGAGGACAGGGTATCGGAGCAGTACTTC	CASSGEDRVSEQYF
TRBV6-5	.	.	TRBJ1-4	TGTGCCAGCGCGCGGGGGGCGGGGGAAAAACTGTTTTTT	CASARGAGEKLFF
TRBV7-7	TRBD2	.	TRBJ2-5	TGTGCTAGCAGCTTAGCGGGAGATCAAGAGACCCAGTACTTC	CASSLAGDQETQYF
TRBV5-1	.	.	TRBJ2-3	TGCGCCAGCAGCCGGGTTACCCCCGGACAAGGCACAGATACGCAGTATTTT	CASSRVTPGQGTDTQYF
TRBV5-5	TRBD1	.	TRBJ1-1	TGTGCCAGCAGCGCGACAGGGCCCCTAATGAACACTGAAGCTTTCTTT	CASSATGPLMNTEAFF
TRBV27	.	.	TRBJ2-7	TGTGCCAGCAGTTTACGCGGGACTCCCTACGAGCAGTACTTC	CASSLRGTPYEQYF